Presented here are 29 T cell receptor beta chains from one specimen sequenced in a study of beta chain features in type 1 diabetes. Study results and limitations: Moderately but significantly shorter TCRB CDR3s were found in Type 1 diabetes patients in all four CD4+ subsets.

The whole isolated RNA underwent reverse transcription, so sequencing captured expressed TCRB transcripts. Libraries were prepared by immunoSEQ multiplex PCR; TCRdb keeps only in-frame clonotypes and omits some of them. The top ten hold 0.04% of the sample, which has some 660,000 clones, over 11% seen once. Their target antigens are unknown. Sample: naive CD4+ T cells from blood. Receptor source: a man aged 18 to 35 with type 1 diabetes.

A few counts support this clone. The gene calls are TRBV7-9 and TRBJ2-5; D might be TRBD1 or TRBD2, each matching 5 bases. Matching the DNA end better, TRBJ2-7 makes the J call doubtful. The CDR3 loop spans 13 amino acids. Germline loops: CDR1 SEHNR, CDR2 FQNEAQ (reference sequence). CDR3 nucleotides: TGTGCCAGCAGATTGGCGGAGAGGGGCGAGCAGTACTTC. Translation: CASRLAERGEQYF.

This clone was detected a few times. V is TRBV30 and J is TRBJ1-5; no clear D. The germline V gene encodes CDR1 GTSNPN and CDR2 SVGIG (reference sequence). The CDR3 is 12 residues long. V lost 4 bases and J lost 7, with 11 bases in between. CDR3 amino acids: CAWKRAGQPQHF. The CDR3, as DNA: TGTGCCTGGAAAAGGGCTGGACAGCCCCAGCATTTT.

The gene calls are TRBV6-6 and TRBJ2-6; D may be TRBD1 (6 bases). Per germline, CDR1 MNHNY and CDR2 SVGAGI (reference sequence). V shed 2 bases and J shed 2 bases, with 10 bases lying between them. The CDR3 sequence is 16 residues long. CDR3 bases: TGTGCCAGCAGTTACGACAGGTCGGCTGGGGCCAACGTCCTGACTTTC. Its protein is CASSYDRSAGANVLTF.

This clone was counted a few times. This sequence joins TRBV2 and TRBJ2-1; D gene uncertain. CDR1 is SNHLY, CDR2 FYNNEI, per germline. Trimming shortened V by 4 bases and J by 6 bases, and 7 bases separated the two germline ends. The CDR3 sequence is 12 residues long. The CDR3 DNA sequence: TGTGCCAGCAGTGGGTCAGGCAATGAGCAGTTCTTC. This encodes CASSGSGNEQFF.

Only a few counts were recorded for this clone. The chain couples TRBV6-5 to TRBJ2-7; perhaps TRBD2 as D (5 bases). The V end was cut by 0 bases, the J end by 5 bases, with 14 bases between. Germline-derived CDR1 and CDR2 are MNHEY and SVGAGI. The CDR3 is made up of 15 amino acids. The CDR3 here is CASSYSLAPDHEQYF. The CDR3 region has the DNA TGTGCCAGCAGTTACTCCCTAGCTCCCGACCACGAGCAGTACTTC.

This clone was seen a few times. V is TRBV4-1 and J is TRBJ2-1, with 7 nucleotides matching TRBD2. The CDR3 is 17 residues long. Germline assignment: CDR1 MGHRA and CDR2 YSYEKL. J was trimmed by 5 bases and V by 1 base; bases with no gene match: 11. The CDR3 bases are TGCGCCAGCAGCCAAGTAGGCGGGACTATTAGAAACAATGAGCAGTTCTTC. Translated: CASSQVGGTIRNNEQFF.

This chain joins TRBV23-1 and TRBJ2-5; D unclear. The J call is doubtful: the DNA matches TRBJ2-7 better. TRBV23-1 is an ORF, with its function uncertain. This CDR3 is 10 amino acids long. Written as DNA, the CDR3 is TGCGCCAGCAGTCGTGCCGAGCAGTACTTC. Translation: CASSRAEQYF.

The CDR3: CASSQVPGTQYF. CDR3 bases: TGTGCCAGCAGCCAAGTCCCCGGGACCCAGTACTTC. The chain recombines TRBV14 with TRBJ2-5, with D uncertain. The length of the CDR3 is 12 residues. The V gene's germline CDR1 is SGHDN and CDR2 FVKESK. V was clipped by 1 base and J by 7 bases, with 7 bases between them.

There are a few counts of this clone. V is TRBV4-1 and J is TRBJ1-1; D gene uncertain. Deletions cut 1 base from V and 9 bases from J, with 15 bases between. Per germline, CDR1 MGHRA and CDR2 YSYEKL. This CDR3 is built from 14 residues. This chain's CDR3 is CASSQANNQVKAFF. For the CDR3, the DNA is TGCGCCAGCAGCCAAGCCAACAATCAGGTAAAAGCTTTCTTT.

This clone was observed a few times. The V gene is TRBV13, the J gene TRBJ2-2; the match to TRBD1 covers 8 bases. Trimming removed 4 bases from V and 6 bases from J; junction bases left unmatched: 7. The CDR3 has 15 residues. Germline CDR1 reads PRHDT; CDR2 reads FYEKMQ (reference sequence). CDR3 protein: CASSSGGQHSGELFF. The CDR3 DNA sequence: TGTGCCAGCAGCTCAGGGGGCCAGCACTCCGGGGAGCTGTTTTTT.

This sequence joins TRBV2 and TRBJ1-3, with 7 nucleotides matching TRBD1. The CDR3 length is 15 residues. J was trimmed by 3 bases and V by 7 bases; bases with no gene match: 9. Per the germline V gene, CDR1 is SNHLY and CDR2 is FYNNEI. The CDR3, as DNA: TGTGCCAGCACTGGGACAGCTTCCTTTGGAAACACCATATATTTT. It encodes CASTGTASFGNTIYF. Looking up the rest from reference TRBV2 and TRBJ1-3 gives the full variable domain: EPEVTQTPSHQVTQMGQEVILRCVPISNHLYFYWYRQILGQKVEFLVSFYNNEISEKSEIFDDQFSVERPDGSNFTLKIRSTKLEDSAMYFCASTGTASFGNTIYFGEGSWLTVV.

J is TRBJ1-1 and V is TRBV30, with D uncertain. Trimming removed 0 bases at V and 5 bases at J, with 10 bases between. Per germline, CDR1 GTSNPN and CDR2 SVGIG (reference sequence). The CDR3 has 13 amino acids. CDR3 amino acids: CAWSVGGRTEAFF. Here the CDR3 DNA reads TGTGCCTGGAGTGTAGGAGGGAGGACTGAAGCTTTCTTT.

The chain links TRBV30 to TRBJ2-1, with TRBD1 matching 10 bases. The trim removed 1 base at V and 7 bases at J, leaving 10 bases unmatched. CDR3 length: 16 amino acids. The germline V gene encodes CDR1 GTSNPN and CDR2 SVGIG (reference sequence). CDR3 in amino acids: CAWSGQGAGGGNEQFF. In nucleotides, the CDR3 is TGTGCCTGGAGTGGACAGGGGGCAGGTGGTGGAAATGAGCAGTTCTTC. Full variable domain (outside the CDR3, taken from reference TRBV30 and TRBJ2-1): SQTIHQWPATLVQPVGSPLSLECTVEGTSNPNLYWYRQAAGRGLQLLFYSVGIGQISSEVPQNLSASRPQDRQFILSSKKLLLSDSGFYLCAWSGQGAGGGNEQFFGPGTRLTVL.

The chain recombines TRBV7-9 with TRBJ2-7; maybe TRBD2 (5 bases). The length of the CDR3 is 12 residues. In germline, CDR1 is SEHNR, CDR2 FQNEAQ (reference sequence). V shed 4 bases and J shed 5 bases, with 9 bases lying between them. Written as DNA, the CDR3 is TGTGCCAGCAGCTCTCTCGGGGACGAGCAGTACTTC. Its translation is CASSSLGDEQYF.

This clone was seen more than once but under ten times. The chain employs TRBV5-1 and TRBJ2-3; D is perhaps TRBD2 (5 bases). Germline CDR1 and CDR2: SGHRS and YFSETQ. This CDR3 is built from 14 residues. V was cut by 2 bases and J by 2 bases, with 9 bases left in between. DNA for the CDR3: TGCGCCAGCAGCTTCGGACTCAACACAGATACGCAGTATTTT. Protein sequence: CASSFGLNTDTQYF.

J is TRBJ1-2 and V is TRBV30; a possible D gene is TRBD1 (5 bases). Trimming left V 0 bases short and J 5 bases short, with 13 bases between. The germline gives CDR1 GTSNPN, CDR2 SVGIG (reference sequence). CDR3 length: 14 residues. Here the CDR3 reads CAWSVYGAGYGYTF. Written as DNA, the CDR3 is TGTGCCTGGAGTGTATATGGGGCAGGATATGGCTACACCTTC.

With regard to this clone: The same CDR3 also results from other DNA sequences found in this sample. The chain links TRBV28 to TRBJ2-2, with D unresolved. From germline, CDR1 is MDHEN and CDR2 SYDVKM. V lost 1 base and J 0 bases, leaving 0 bases between the germline ends. The CDR3 extends over 13 amino acids. The CDR3 sequence is CASSLSNTGELFF. In nucleotides, the CDR3 is TGTGCCAGCAGTTTATCGAACACCGGGGAGCTGTTTTTT.

This rearrangement joins TRBV4-3 to TRBJ1-2; perhaps TRBD1 as D (5 bases). Germline V CDR1 and CDR2: LGHNA, YSLEER. V gave up 0 bases and J gave up 0 bases, with 11 bases separating them. The CDR3 consists of 16 residues. CDR3 protein: CASSQDLRGTNYGYTF. The CDR3 DNA follows: TGCGCCAGCAGCCAAGATCTTCGGGGGACTAACTATGGCTACACCTTC.

The chain is built from TRBV7-2 and TRBJ2-3; TRBD2 agrees at 10 bases. The CDR3 is 16 amino acids. Germline loops: CDR1 SGHTA, CDR2 FQGNSA. J lost 3 bases, V lost 4 bases, and 7 bases had no gene match. This CDR3 is CASSSLGLAVTDTQYF. DNA of the CDR3: TGTGCCAGCAGCTCACTCGGACTAGCGGTGACAGATACGCAGTATTTT.

This clone was detected only a few times. The chain carries TRBV14 and TRBJ1-4; 9 bases fit TRBD1. J lost 7 bases, V lost 4 bases, and 7 bases had no gene match. The germline V gene has CDR1 SGHDN and CDR2 FVKESK. This CDR3 comprises 15 residues. The CDR3 reads CASSRTGTGLEKLFF. The CDR3 nucleotides read TGTGCCAGCAGCCGAACCGGGACAGGGCTTGAAAAACTGTTTTTT. Full variable domain (outside the CDR3, taken from reference TRBV14 and TRBJ1-4): EAGVTQFPSHSVIEKGQTVTLRCDPISGHDNLYWYRRVMGKEIKFLLHFVKESKQDESGMPNNRFLAERTGGTYSTLKVQPAELEDSGVYFCASSRTGTGLEKLFFGSGTQLSVL.

The V gene is TRBV7-2, the J gene TRBJ2-7; 7 positions agree with TRBD1. Germline loops: CDR1 SGHTA, CDR2 FQGNSA. This CDR3 region has 15 residues. The junction had 13 bases not matched to a gene; V was cut back by 9 bases and J by 2 bases. CDR3 protein: CASTRDRGPPYEQYF. For the CDR3, the DNA is TGTGCCAGTACTCGGGACAGAGGGCCTCCCTACGAGCAGTACTTC.

This clone was seen only a few times. V gene TRBV7-6 combines with J gene TRBJ2-2; unclear D gene. CDR1 is SGHVS and CDR2 is FNYEAQ in the germline V gene. The CDR3 contains 15 residues. The germline V and J ends were trimmed by 2 bases and 2 bases, with 9 bases remaining between them. Written as DNA, the CDR3 is TGTGCCAGCAGCTTATCCCGAGGAAACACCGGGGAGCTGTTTTTT. It is translated as CASSLSRGNTGELFF.

This chain connects TRBV28 to TRBJ1-1; TRBD1 might be the D (5 bases). The germline V and J ends were trimmed by 8 bases and 1 base, with 14 bases remaining between them. CDR1 is MDHEN, CDR2 SYDVKM, per germline. The CDR3 consists of 14 residues. The CDR3 sequence: CASRDRMKNTEAFF. The CDR3 DNA is TGTGCCAGCCGAGACAGAATGAAGAACACTGAAGCTTTCTTT.

V and J are TRBV5-6 and TRBJ2-7; D ambiguous. CDR1 and CDR2 from the germline V gene are SGHDT and YYEEEE. The CDR3 runs 13 residues. V lost 1 base and J lost 5, with 10 bases in between. The CDR3 DNA reads TGTGCCAGCAGCTTGAACCTGTACAACGAGCAGTACTTC. It encodes CASSLNLYNEQYF.

The table lists this clone with a few counts. Relative to the germline gene, one junction end is altered; a read error may explain this. The chain employs TRBV7-8 and TRBJ1-4; D possibly corresponds to TRBD1 (6 bases). This CDR3 is 16 amino acids long. CDR1 SGHVS and CDR2 FQNEAQ come from the germline V gene. DNA for the CDR3: TGTGCCAGCAGCCTAGCGGCGGGACATTCTTACGAAAAACTGTTTTTT. Its protein product is CASSLAAGHSYEKLFF.

The chain uses TRBV15 and TRBJ2-6; 8 nucleotides line up with TRBD1. The CDR3 length is 17 residues. Germline CDR1 is LNHNV and CDR2 is YYDKDF (reference sequence). V shed 6 bases and J 2 bases; nucleotides not matched to a gene: 9. CDR3 bases: TGTGCCACCAGTCTTATGGCAGGGGGCGCTGGGGCCAACGTCCTGACTTTC. The encoded protein is CATSLMAGGAGANVLTF.

The chain recombines TRBV19 with TRBJ2-7; D uncertain. The CDR3 is 11 residues long. V was pared by 7 bases and J by 4 bases, with 8 bases between. Germline CDR1 and CDR2: LNHDA and SQIVND (reference sequence). The CDR3 nucleotides read TGTGCCAGTACGGGCTTGTACGAGCAGTACTTC. Translating gives CASTGLYEQYF.

The chain uses TRBV6-5 and TRBJ1-1; D remains unclear. Trimming shortened V by 6 bases and J by 8 bases, and 16 bases separated the two germline ends. Germline lookup yields CDR1 MNHEY and CDR2 SVGAGI. The CDR3 totals 13 residues. The CDR3 DNA reads TGTGCCAGCAGCAGCTTCGGACGGATCGAAGCTTTCTTT. The encoded protein is CASSSFGRIEAFF.

This clone was seen a handful of times. The chain has TRBV30 and TRBJ2-1; no clear D gene. The ends were cut back, 0 bases at V and 12 bases at J, with 18 bases in the middle. CDR3 length: 14 residues. The V gene's germline CDR1 is GTSNPN and CDR2 SVGIG (reference sequence). DNA for the CDR3: TGTGCCTGGAGTGTCTCGGCTGGCCGTTCGGCGCAGTTCTTC. Translated, it gives CAWSVSAGRSAQFF.